The sample holds one count of the clone carrying this T cell receptor beta chain. The sample belongs to a study of PD-1 blockade in classical Hodgkin lymphoma. The protocol was immunoSEQ multiplex PCR, while the TCRdb copy is restricted to in-frame clones and leaves out a portion. The sample consists of 21,000 or so clones, approximately 74% of them appearing once. With no exception, relapse followed autologous stem cell transplantation in all patients, and brentuximab vedotin exposure varied. The CDR3 runs to 16 residues. Germline assignment: CDR1 MNHNS and CDR2 SASEGT. With 1 base clipped from V and 2 bases from J, the junction kept 5 bases outside the gene matches.

This receptor was obtained from a human donor with classical Hodgkin lymphoma. The sequences come from peripheral blood mononuclear cells (PBMCs), collected at baseline. V gene TRBV6-1 combines with J gene TRBJ1-5; 7 nucleotides align to TRBD1. In DNA form, the CDR3 reads TGTGCCAGCAGTGAAGAGGAAGGGGGCGGCAATCAGCCCCAGCATTTT. Encoded protein: CASSEEEGGGNQPQHF.